One and the same sample provided the 9 T cell receptor beta chains below, sequenced in a study of human T cells and chemical hapten exposure. Using its own MiXCR run on the RACE reads, TCRdb lists one record per CDR3 protein. The data show some 110,000 distinct CDR3 sequences, 12% seen once. Time point: patch test 1, 2 weeks after DPC sensitization. Treatment meaning: therapeutic diphenylcyclopropenone sensitization with weekly scalp DPC. The sample consisted of whole blood, taken in connection with sensitization to the hapten diphenylcyclopropenone (DPC). All receptors derive from a woman in her 50s with alopecia areata. Some clones in this sample may be carry-over from other donors' samples.

This clonotype was detected only a few times. The genes are TRBV27 and TRBJ2-2; D is unclear. With 3 bases removed from V and 1 base from J, the gap between germline ends came to 3 bases. Germline values: CDR1 MNHEY, CDR2 SMNVEV (reference sequence). The CDR3 has 13 amino acids. CDR3 sequence: CASSFWNTGELFF. The DNA of the CDR3 is TGTGCCAGCAGTTTCTGGAACACCGGGGAGCTGTTTTTT.

This clonotype was recorded once. The chain couples TRBV28 to TRBJ1-1; TRBD1 aligns across 7 bases. The junction had 9 bases not matched to a gene; V was cut back by 6 bases and J by 5 bases. Germline-derived CDR1 and CDR2 are MDHEN and SYDVKM. This CDR3 has 14 residues. In nucleotides, the CDR3 is TGTGCCAGCAGGCAGACAGGGAGTGGAACTGAAGCTTTCTTT. This gives the protein CASRQTGSGTEAFF.

This clonotype was seen a few times. The rearrangement links TRBV4-2 to TRBJ2-1; unclear D gene. This CDR3 has 16 amino acids. Trimming shortened V by 0 bases and J by 8 bases, and 17 bases separated the two germline ends. Germline lookup yields CDR1 LGHNA and CDR2 YNFKEQ. The CDR3 here is CASSQDWRSSSDEQFF. CDR3 nucleotides: TGTGCCAGCAGCCAAGATTGGCGGAGTAGTTCTGATGAGCAGTTCTTC.

This clonotype was seen ten or more times. The chain uses TRBV7-2 and TRBJ2-3; D ambiguous. Trimming removed 4 bases at V and 5 bases at J, with 13 bases between. CDR1 and CDR2 (germline): SGHTA, FQGNSA. This CDR3 is built from 14 residues. Here the CDR3 reads CASSSLPTRDTQYF. For the CDR3, the DNA is TGTGCCAGCAGCTCCCTCCCTACCAGAGATACGCAGTATTTT.

This clonotype was found a few times. This chain's CDR3 is CASSPLSGRAKDTQYF. The CDR3 coding sequence is TGTGCCAGCAGTCCTCTTAGCGGGAGGGCCAAAGATACGCAGTATTTT. The V gene is TRBV27, the J gene TRBJ2-3, with TRBD2 identical over 11 bases. The CDR3 is made up of 16 amino acids. The V and J ends lost 5 bases and 5 bases, in that order; junction bases with no gene match: 9. Germline assignment: CDR1 MNHEY and CDR2 SMNVEV (reference sequence).

The table lists this clonotype with many counts. V usage is TRBV4-3 and J usage is TRBJ2-5, with 13 nucleotides matching TRBD2. With V trimmed by 4 bases and J by 4 bases, 3 bases remained unmatched. Germline V gene lookup returns CDR1 LGHNA and CDR2 YSLEER. The CDR3 has 15 amino acids. CDR3 amino acids: CASSLTSGGRETQYF. The CDR3 bases are TGCGCCAGCAGCCTGACTAGCGGGGGGCGAGAGACCCAGTACTTC.

This clonotype was recorded many times. The chain combines TRBV7-8 with TRBJ2-7; D might be TRBD2 (5 bases). Trimming removed 4 bases from V and 2 bases from J, with 15 bases in between. CDR3 size: 15 residues. CDR1 and CDR2 from the germline V gene are SGHVS and FQNEAQ. This CDR3 is CASSSPLAGPYEQYF. CDR3 bases: TGTGCCAGCAGCTCCCCGCTGGCGGGCCCCTACGAGCAGTACTTC.

This clonotype was counted many times. The V call is TRBV7-2, the J call TRBJ2-7, with D perhaps TRBD1 (5 bases). Germline CDR1 is SGHTA and CDR2 is FQGNSA. The CDR3 spans 15 residues. V shed 1 base and J shed 3 bases, with 13 bases lying between them. CDR3 in amino acids: CASSLGQGQVYEQYF. Here the CDR3 DNA reads TGTGCCAGCAGCTTAGGGCAGGGTCAAGTCTACGAGCAGTACTTC.

The rearrangement joins TRBV7-9 to TRBJ1-2, with D uncertain. In germline, CDR1 is SEHNR, CDR2 FQNEAQ (reference sequence). The CDR3 extends over 15 amino acids. V gave up 3 bases and J gave up 3 bases, with 14 bases separating them. The CDR3 sequence is CASSFPEGHDYGYTF. The CDR3 region has the DNA TGTGCCAGCAGCTTCCCTGAGGGCCACGACTATGGCTACACCTTC.